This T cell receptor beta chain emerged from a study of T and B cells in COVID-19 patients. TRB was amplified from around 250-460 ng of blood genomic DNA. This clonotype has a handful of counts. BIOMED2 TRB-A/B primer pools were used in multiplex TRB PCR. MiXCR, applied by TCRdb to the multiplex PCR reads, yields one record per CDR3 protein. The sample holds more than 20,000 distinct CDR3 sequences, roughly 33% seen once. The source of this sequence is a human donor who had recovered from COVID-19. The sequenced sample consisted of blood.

CDR3 nucleotides: TGTGCCAGCAGTTACTCGGTAGGGGGCAAAGATACGCAGTATTTT. This sequence encodes CASSYSVGGKDTQYF. The chain is built from TRBV6-5 and TRBJ2-3; 7 nucleotides line up with TRBD1. J gave up 5 bases and V 0 bases, and 5 bases lay outside the gene matches. Germline CDR1 and CDR2: MNHEY and SVGAGI. The CDR3 is 15 amino acids.